The sequence of this T cell receptor (beta chain) was determined in a study of beta chain features in type 1 diabetes. Overall study results and limits: Type 1 diabetes patients showed a moderate but significant shortening of TCRB CDR3s in all four CD4+ subsets.

Reverse transcription of all isolated RNA meant that expressed TCRB transcripts were sequenced. Method: immunoSEQ multiplex PCR; TCRdb's copy keeps in-frame clones and lacks some. Here the sample spans roughly 300,000 clones, 11% to 15% being singletons. Cell sorting via CD45RO/CCR7/CD25/CD127/CD95/CD27 was performed to obtain CD4+ naive, central memory, regulatory and stem cell-like memory cells. Purity exceeded 98% in all sorted populations. This clone has only a few counts. The antigen is unknown. The germline CDR1 and CDR2 sequences are SGHNT and YYREEE (reference sequence). The V gene end was trimmed by 2 bases and the J gene end by 4 bases; junction bases not matched to a gene: 1. There are 14 residues in the CDR3.

The chain uses TRBV5-4 and TRBJ2-3, with 10 nucleotides matching TRBD1. Sample: central memory CD4+ T cells from blood. The clonotype originates from a man aged 25 to 40 in good health. This chain's CDR3 is CASSLGQGADTQYF. DNA of the CDR3: TGTGCCAGCAGCTTAGGACAGGGGGCAGATACGCAGTATTTT. Full variable domain (remainder filled in from reference TRBV5-4 and TRBJ2-3): ETGVTQSPTHLIKTRGQQVTLRCSSQSGHNTVSWYQQALGQGPQFIFQYYREEENGRGNFPPRFSGLQFPNYSSELNVNALELDDSALYLCASSLGQGADTQYFGPGTRLTVL.